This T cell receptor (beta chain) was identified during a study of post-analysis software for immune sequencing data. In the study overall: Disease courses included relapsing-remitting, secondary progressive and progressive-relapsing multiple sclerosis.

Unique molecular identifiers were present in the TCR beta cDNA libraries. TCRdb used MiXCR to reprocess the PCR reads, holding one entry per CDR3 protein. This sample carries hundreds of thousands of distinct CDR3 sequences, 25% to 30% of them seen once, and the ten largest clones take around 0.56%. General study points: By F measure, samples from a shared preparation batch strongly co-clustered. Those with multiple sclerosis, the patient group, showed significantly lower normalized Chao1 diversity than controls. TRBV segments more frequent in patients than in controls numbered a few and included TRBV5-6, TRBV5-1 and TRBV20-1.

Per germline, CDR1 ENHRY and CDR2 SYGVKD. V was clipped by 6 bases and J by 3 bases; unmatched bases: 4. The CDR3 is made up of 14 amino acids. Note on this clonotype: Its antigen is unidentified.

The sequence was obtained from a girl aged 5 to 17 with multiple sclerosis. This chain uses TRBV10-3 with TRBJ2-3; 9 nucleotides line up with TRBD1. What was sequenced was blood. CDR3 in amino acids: CAIRTDRGTDTQYF. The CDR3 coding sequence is TGTGCCATCAGGACGGACAGGGGAACAGATACGCAGTATTTT.